The 24 T cell receptor beta chains listed next were all sequenced from one sample in a study of shared clonotypes between healthy human individuals (dated by TCRdb to the early 2020s). The library was built by means of the immunoSEQ multiplex PCR assay. TCRdb provides this immuneACCESS table in a form limited to in-frame rearrangements. Some clones are lacking; in checked studies, under half of them reflect an unresolved V gene, and why the rest are absent is not known. The sample yields some 700,000 clones; 80% to 95% were counted once. Of the sample, less than 40% falls within the top ten clones. Sequencing was carried out using memory CD8+ T cells from PBMCs. The cell subset or site label here, explained by the study, means: CD45RO+ cells pooled with CCR7-negative TemRA cells. These receptors came from a young man in good health. Some clones in this sample may be carry-over from other donors' samples.

The chain uses TRBV7-9 and TRBJ1-1; tentatively, D is TRBD1 (5 bases). Per germline, CDR1 SEHNR and CDR2 FQNEAQ (reference sequence). V lost 4 bases and J 6 bases, leaving 18 bases between the germline ends. The CDR3 runs 15 residues. The CDR3 bases are TGTGCCAGCAGCTCGCAGGGCAAAACGGGTCCTGAAGCTTTCTTT. It translates to CASSSQGKTGPEAFF.

CDR3 amino acids: CASSLDNFNEQFF. The CDR3 coding sequence is TGTGCCAGCAGCTTAGATAACTTCAATGAGCAGTTCTTC. The chain couples TRBV7-9 to TRBJ2-1, with D unclear. The CDR3 is 13 residues long. CDR1 SEHNR and CDR2 FQNEAQ come from the germline V gene (reference sequence). Trimming shortened V by 1 base and J by 6 bases, and 7 bases separated the two germline ends.

The chain combines TRBV28 with TRBJ1-4, with D tentatively TRBD1 (5 bases). The CDR3 covers 15 residues. Trimming shortened V by 2 bases and J by 7 bases, and 14 bases separated the two germline ends. Germline CDR1 is MDHEN and CDR2 is SYDVKM. The CDR3 DNA reads TGTGCCAGCAGTTTAGGCCAGGGTAACGGTGAAAAACTGTTTTTT. This sequence encodes CASSLGQGNGEKLFF.

The chain joins TRBV2 to TRBJ2-1; D possibly matches TRBD1 or TRBD2 (6 bases each). This CDR3 spans 16 amino acids. The V end was cut by 2 bases, the J end by 0 bases, with 11 bases between. Germline CDR1 is SNHLY and CDR2 is FYNNEI. The CDR3 is CASSEWGRGSYNEQFF. Here the CDR3 DNA reads TGTGCCAGCAGTGAATGGGGGCGGGGCTCCTACAATGAGCAGTTCTTC. Combining the CDR3 with reference TRBV2 and TRBJ2-1 gives the whole variable domain EPEVTQTPSHQVTQMGQEVILRCVPISNHLYFYWYRQILGQKVEFLVSFYNNEISEKSEIFDDQFSVERPDGSNFTLKIRSTKLEDSAMYFCASSEWGRGSYNEQFFGPGTRLTVL.

This chain connects TRBV9 to TRBJ2-3; the D is unclear. The germline V gene encodes CDR1 SGDLS and CDR2 YYNGEE. The length of the CDR3 is 16 residues. Trimming took 0 bases from V and 0 from J, leaving 11 bases between them. Here the CDR3 reads CASSVDLLGSTDTQYF. CDR3 DNA sequence: TGTGCCAGCAGCGTAGATCTATTGGGAAGCACAGATACGCAGTATTTT.

The chain couples TRBV27 to TRBJ2-1, with D unresolved. The CDR3 length is 14 residues. The germline V and J ends were trimmed by 5 bases and 8 bases, with 16 bases remaining between them. Germline values: CDR1 MNHEY, CDR2 SMNVEV (reference sequence). CDR3 nucleotides: TGTGCCAGCAGTCGACTCACCAACCCGGATGAGCAGTTCTTC. This codes for CASSRLTNPDEQFF.

The V gene is TRBV11-2, the J gene TRBJ2-7; no firm D call. The CDR3 contains 13 residues. From germline, CDR1 is SGHAT and CDR2 FQNNGV. Trimming took off 1 base at V and 7 bases at J, with 11 bases between the two ends. This CDR3 is CASSLGSLGEQYF. CDR3 in DNA: TGTGCCAGCAGCTTAGGATCGTTGGGGGAGCAGTACTTC. The full variable domain, its missing parts supplied by reference TRBV11-2 and TRBJ2-7, is EAGVAQSPRYKIIEKRQSVAFWCNPISGHATLYWYQQILGQGPKLLIQFQNNGVVDDSQLPKDRFSAERLKGVDSTLKIQPAKLEDSAVYLCASSLGSLGEQYFGPGTRLTVT.

This chain joins TRBV6-5 and TRBJ2-1, with TRBD2 matching over 8 bases. Germline values: CDR1 MNHEY, CDR2 SVGAGI. V lost 5 bases and J lost 3; bases outside the gene matches: 6. The length of the CDR3 is 15 residues. The CDR3 nucleotides read TGTGCCAGCAGTCTGGGACTAGTCGGCTACAATGAGCAGTTCTTC. Protein product: CASSLGLVGYNEQFF.

The chain recombines TRBV2 with TRBJ2-1; TRBD2 aligns across 16 bases. CDR3 size: 16 residues. Germline V CDR1 and CDR2: SNHLY, FYNNEI. V shed 6 bases and J 8 bases; nucleotides not matched to a gene: 7. The CDR3 loop is CASRGTSGRAFDEQFF. In nucleotides, the CDR3 is TGTGCCAGCAGGGGGACTAGCGGGAGGGCCTTCGATGAGCAGTTCTTC.

The chain uses TRBV12-5 and TRBJ2-1; no clear D gene. The ends were cut back, 0 bases at V and 6 bases at J, with 6 bases in the middle. The CDR3 has 13 amino acids. The germline V gene encodes CDR1 LGHNT and CDR2 FRNRAP. Here the CDR3 reads CASGLVGGNEQFF. As DNA, the CDR3 is TGTGCTAGTGGTTTGGTTGGTGGCAATGAGCAGTTCTTC.

The CDR3 is CASSLGFGVDRADEKLFF. In nucleotides, the CDR3 is TGTGCCAGCAGCTTAGGGTTCGGTGTGGACAGGGCTGACGAAAAACTGTTTTTT. This chain joins TRBV7-6 and TRBJ1-4, with TRBD1 matching over 8 bases. The CDR3 spans 18 residues. Germline values: CDR1 SGHVS, CDR2 FNYEAQ. With V trimmed by 1 base and J by 8 bases, 15 bases remained unmatched.

The chain combines TRBV2 with TRBJ2-7; the D gene is possibly TRBD1 (6 bases). The CDR3 runs 14 residues. CDR1 is SNHLY and CDR2 is FYNNEI in the germline V gene. V lost 5 bases and J lost 2, with 13 bases in between. The CDR3 reads CASSLRDTPYEQYF. In DNA form, the CDR3 reads TGTGCCAGCAGTCTTAGGGACACCCCCTACGAGCAGTACTTC.

The chain combines TRBV11-1 with TRBJ1-6; 7 positions match TRBD1. Trimming cost V 5 bases and J 7 bases; bases outside gene matches: 8. This CDR3 is 15 amino acids long. CDR1 and CDR2 (germline): SGHAT, FQDESV (reference sequence). The CDR3 coding sequence is TGTGCCAGCAGCCTGGTGACAGGGCTGAATTCACCCCTCCACTTT. It translates to CASSLVTGLNSPLHF. Filled out from reference TRBV11-1 and TRBJ1-6, the complete variable domain reads EAEVAQSPRYKITEKSQAVAFWCDPISGHATLYWYRQILGQGPELLVQFQDESVVDDSQLPKDRFSAERLKGVDSTLKIQPAELGDSAMYLCASSLVTGLNSPLHFGNGTRLTVT.

The J gene is TRBJ2-7, the V gene TRBV6-6; TRBD2 matches 14 bases. The J segment lost 6 bases and the V segment lost 2 bases, leaving 3 bases of the junction unmatched. CDR1 and CDR2 (germline): MNHNY, SVGAGI (reference sequence). The CDR3 covers 15 residues. CDR3: CASSYRLAGGFEQYF. CDR3 nucleotide sequence: TGTGCCAGCAGTTACCGACTAGCGGGAGGGTTCGAGCAGTACTTC.

The V gene is TRBV28, the J gene TRBJ2-7, with D hard to call. Trimming pared 7 bases from V and 0 bases from J, leaving 10 bases between. The germline V gene has CDR1 MDHEN and CDR2 SYDVKM. The length of the CDR3 is 13 residues. CDR3 DNA: TGTGCCAGCATGGCGCATTTCTCCTACGAGCAGTACTTC. Translating gives CASMAHFSYEQYF.

This clone was seen once. This CDR3 is CATSSLGQGNYNEQFF. The CDR3 DNA reads as TGTGCCACCAGCAGCCTGGGACAGGGTAACTACAATGAGCAGTTCTTC. The chain recombines TRBV15 with TRBJ2-1; 9 bases match TRBD1. The germline V gene encodes CDR1 LNHNV and CDR2 YYDKDF (reference sequence). V gave up 3 bases and J gave up 3 bases; unmatched junction bases: 6. This CDR3 has 16 amino acids.

This chain joins TRBV2 and TRBJ1-2, with D possibly matching TRBD1 (5 bases). Trimming removed 11 bases at V and 0 bases at J, with 22 bases between. Germline V gene data show CDR1 as SNHLY and CDR2 as FYNNEI. The CDR3 has 16 amino acids. The chain's CDR3 is CADRGPTGVANYGYTF. The CDR3 DNA reads TGTGCCGACCGGGGACCAACAGGAGTAGCTAACTATGGCTACACCTTC.

The chain joins TRBV7-8 to TRBJ2-1; 9 positions agree with TRBD2. In germline, CDR1 is SGHVS, CDR2 FQNEAQ. V shed 1 base, J shed 4 bases, and the junction held 5 bases outside the gene matches. CDR3 length: 16 residues. Here the CDR3 reads CASSLEFSGRYNEQFF. CDR3 bases: TGTGCCAGCAGCTTAGAATTCAGCGGGAGGTACAATGAGCAGTTCTTC.

The chain is built from TRBV11-2 and TRBJ1-5, with D possibly matching TRBD1 (5 bases). Germline V gene sequence: CDR1 SGHAT, CDR2 FQNNGV. The V and J ends lost 0 bases and 3 bases respectively, with 9 bases between them. The CDR3 consists of 15 residues. CDR3 amino acids: CASSLDPGYNQPQHF. In nucleotides, the CDR3 is TGTGCCAGCAGCTTAGACCCAGGGTACAATCAGCCCCAGCATTTT. The variable domain in full, with the rest retrieved from reference TRBV11-2 and TRBJ1-5, is EAGVAQSPRYKIIEKRQSVAFWCNPISGHATLYWYQQILGQGPKLLIQFQNNGVVDDSQLPKDRFSAERLKGVDSTLKIQPAKLEDSAVYLCASSLDPGYNQPQHFGDGTRLSIL.

A note on this clone: Other DNA variants within this sample encode the same CDR3. The rearrangement joins TRBV20-1 to TRBJ2-7; no firm D call. V dropped 3 bases and J dropped 3 bases, with 3 bases sitting between them. This CDR3 is built from 10 residues. The V gene's germline CDR1 is DFQATT and CDR2 SNEGSKA (reference sequence). CDR3 region: CSASDYEQYF. The CDR3 DNA reads as TGCAGTGCTAGTGACTACGAGCAGTACTTC.

About this clone itself: The junction departs from germline at one end; a sequencing error may be responsible. The chain combines TRBV4-1 with TRBJ2-1; no clear D gene. CDR1 and CDR2 (germline): MGHRA, YSYEKL. The CDR3 covers 14 residues. CDR3 sequence (DNA): TGCGCCAGCAGCCAAGATATAACCTACAGTGAGCAGTTCTTC. As protein: CASSQDITYSEQFF.

V is TRBV19 and J is TRBJ2-7, with TRBD2 identical over 8 bases. This CDR3 region has 17 residues. Germline V lookup: CDR1 LNHDA, CDR2 SQIVND (reference sequence). The trim removed 2 bases at V and 0 bases at J, leaving 9 bases unmatched. CDR3 DNA: TGTGCCAGTAGTATAATGGCGGGAGGCCTATTCTCCTACGAGCAGTACTTC. As protein: CASSIMAGGLFSYEQYF.

The rearrangement joins TRBV27 to TRBJ2-5; D call uncertain. The germline V gene encodes CDR1 MNHEY and CDR2 SMNVEV (reference sequence). This CDR3 contains 14 residues. V lost 0 bases and J 5 bases, leaving 10 bases between the germline ends. CDR3 residues: CASSLSAGFETQYF. Here the CDR3 DNA reads TGTGCCAGCAGTTTATCGGCCGGGTTTGAGACCCAGTACTTC.

The chain recombines TRBV29-1 with TRBJ1-2; 11 bases map to TRBD1. Trimming cost V 7 bases and J 6 bases; bases outside gene matches: 7. CDR3 size: 13 residues. CDR1 and CDR2 from the germline V gene are SQVTM and ANQGSEA. CDR3 sequence: CSGGQGDLDGYTF. The CDR3 DNA follows: TGCAGCGGGGGACAGGGGGATTTAGATGGCTACACCTTC.